The next 14 T cell receptor beta chains were all read from a single sample in a study of blood T cells in healthy people across ages. A second about 6 to 12 cycle PCR used barcoded and J-beta primers. In TCRdb, the 5' RACE reads were re-called with MiXCR into one record per CDR3 protein. The data contain about 1.5 million distinct CDR3 sequences, 42% of them singletons. Sequenced sample: blood. These receptors were obtained from a woman between 18 and 29 years old in good health.

V usage is TRBV3-1 and J usage is TRBJ2-5, with 8 bases identical to TRBD1. The CDR3 is 14 residues long. Trimming at V came to 1 base and at J to 6 bases, leaving 4 bases not matched to a gene. Germline assignment: CDR1 LGHDT and CDR2 YNNKEL (reference sequence). The CDR3 nucleotides are TGTGCCAGCAGCCAAGCCGGACAGGGAAAGACCCAGTACTTC. Protein sequence: CASSQAGQGKTQYF.

There are a few counts of this clonotype. The rearrangement links TRBV20-1 to TRBJ2-1; D is perhaps TRBD2 (6 bases). The V and J ends lost 2 bases and 2 bases respectively, with 16 bases between them. CDR1 and CDR2 from the germline V gene are DFQATT and SNEGSKA (reference sequence). This CDR3 is built from 16 residues. The CDR3 protein is CSARSGAGPPYNEQFF. The CDR3 DNA reads TGCAGTGCTAGATCCGGGGCGGGGCCCCCCTACAATGAGCAGTTCTTC.

V gene TRBV7-6 combines with J gene TRBJ2-2, with TRBD1 matching 7 bases. The CDR3 has 16 residues. The germline V gene has CDR1 SGHVS and CDR2 FNYEAQ. The V gene end was trimmed by 10 bases and the J gene end by 0 bases; junction bases not matched to a gene: 11. DNA for the CDR3: TGTGCCATTACTCGGACAGGACCCTCGAACACCGGGGAGCTGTTTTTT. Translation: CAITRTGPSNTGELFF.

CDR3 sequence (DNA): TGTGCCAGCAGTTCAGGGGGCTTGAAGGATGAGCAGTTCTTC. This translates into CASSSGGLKDEQFF. V usage is TRBV12-3 or TRBV12-4 and J usage is TRBJ2-1, with 8 positions matching TRBD1. The CDR3 runs to 14 residues. V shed 4 bases, J shed 8 bases, and the junction held 7 bases outside the gene matches.

This clonotype was found a few times. This chain connects TRBV6-6 to TRBJ1-2, with no clear D. Germline assignment: CDR1 MNHNY and CDR2 SVGAGI (reference sequence). This CDR3 region has 17 residues. The V end was cut by 2 bases, the J end by 4 bases, with 20 bases between. The DNA of the CDR3 is TGTGCCAGCAGTTACACCGGGGATGGTTCCGCGGGCTATGGCTACACCTTC. Translating it yields CASSYTGDGSAGYGYTF.

This clonotype came up a few times. The chain is built from TRBV25-1 and TRBJ1-1; 9 bases agree with TRBD1. Germline V CDR1 and CDR2: MGHDK, SYGVNS. The junction had 10 bases not matched to a gene; V was cut back by 3 bases and J by 5 bases. CDR3 size: 16 residues. CDR3: CASSETLRTGETEAFF. CDR3 sequence (DNA): TGTGCCAGCAGTGAGACACTCCGGACAGGGGAAACTGAAGCTTTCTTT.

This clonotype was counted a few times. The chain links TRBV20-1 to TRBJ2-3, with 8 bases that match TRBD2. Germline values: CDR1 DFQATT, CDR2 SNEGSKA (reference sequence). The CDR3 runs 16 residues. V shed 5 bases, J shed 0 bases, and the junction held 10 bases outside the gene matches. The CDR3 DNA follows: TGCAGTGCTCAATTTCTAGCGGGCCATAGCACAGATACGCAGTATTTT. It translates to CSAQFLAGHSTDTQYF.

The chain is built from TRBV15 and TRBJ2-5; D is possibly TRBD1 (6 bases). The V end lost 3 bases, the J end lost 4 bases, and 15 bases lay between the germline ends. Germline V lookup: CDR1 LNHNV, CDR2 YYDKDF (reference sequence). This CDR3 spans 15 amino acids. In DNA form, the CDR3 reads TGTGCCACCAGCAGGCAACGCTCCAGGGGAGAGACCCAGTACTTC. This codes for CATSRQRSRGETQYF.

V and J are TRBV7-2 and TRBJ1-2; D remains unclear. The ends were cut back, 5 bases at V and 6 bases at J, with 10 bases in the middle. The germline V gene encodes CDR1 SGHTA and CDR2 FQGNSA. CDR3 size: 12 residues. CDR3 sequence (DNA): TGTGCCAGCAGCCCTCCAAGGCATGGCTACACCTTC. This encodes CASSPPRHGYTF.

There are a few counts of this clonotype. V gene TRBV10-3 combines with J gene TRBJ2-6; D might be TRBD2 (5 bases). Germline V gene lookup returns CDR1 ENHRY and CDR2 SYGVKD. The length of the CDR3 is 17 residues. Trimming shortened V by 0 bases and J by 0 bases, and 9 bases separated the two germline ends. The CDR3 loop is CAISESSGYSGANVLTF. The CDR3 DNA follows: TGTGCCATCAGTGAGTCCAGCGGTTACTCTGGGGCCAACGTCCTGACTTTC.

The rearrangement uses TRBV20-1 and TRBJ1-2, with D tentatively TRBD1 (5 bases). Germline lookup yields CDR1 DFQATT and CDR2 SNEGSKA (reference sequence). The CDR3 is 11 amino acids. The V and J ends lost 4 bases and 4 bases respectively, with 7 bases between them. The CDR3 is CSATDTYGYTF. Written as DNA, the CDR3 is TGCAGTGCTACGGACACCTATGGCTACACCTTC.

The rearrangement joins TRBV12-3 or TRBV12-4 to TRBJ1-2, with 10 bases aligning to TRBD1. V shed 4 bases and J 4 bases; nucleotides not matched to a gene: 6. This CDR3 region has 15 residues. CDR3 in DNA: TGTGCCAGCAGTTCGAGACAGGGGGCGACCTATGGCTACACCTTC. This gives the protein CASSSRQGATYGYTF.

This rearrangement joins TRBV6-6 to TRBJ1-2; D uncertain. Germline CDR1 is MNHNY and CDR2 is SVGAGI (reference sequence). This CDR3 comprises 14 residues. Trimming removed 0 bases from V and 4 bases from J, with 9 bases in between. CDR3: CASSYSTSGYGYTF. The DNA of the CDR3 is TGTGCCAGCAGTTACTCGACCAGTGGCTATGGCTACACCTTC.

The rearrangement uses TRBV4-3 and TRBJ2-7, with D unclear. The V end was cut by 0 bases, the J end by 7 bases, with 22 bases between. The CDR3 has 17 amino acids. CDR1 is LGHNA, CDR2 YSLEER, per germline. The CDR3 here is CASSQDRNPSKVNEQYF. Here the CDR3 DNA reads TGCGCCAGCAGCCAAGATAGGAACCCATCTAAGGTGAATGAGCAGTACTTC.